The subject of this entry is one T cell receptor beta chain. These data belong to a study of metastatic and nonmetastatic thyroid tumors. Patients were all untreated before their thyroid surgery. From the PCR reads, TCRdb re-called clones with MiXCR. The top ten clones hold around 3.3% of a sample with 34,000 or so clones, over 15% of them seen once. The CDR3 is 15 amino acids. Trimming shortened V by 2 bases and J by 3 bases, and 12 bases separated the two germline ends. Germline V gives CDR1 SGHNT, CDR2 YENEEA. This chain links TRBV11-3 with TRBJ2-3, with D possibly TRBD1 on 5 matching bases. This sequence originates from a female donor with papillary thyroid cancer or a benign thyroid nodule (not recorded which). Some clones in this sample may be carry-over from other donors' samples. Material for sequencing was blood. The CDR3 protein is CASSLKGINTDTQYF. The CDR3 DNA follows: TGTGCCAGCAGCTTAAAGGGGATAAATACAGATACGCAGTATTTT.